This T cell receptor (beta chain) was sequenced for a study of T-cell memory formation after mild COVID-19. This clonotype has a handful of counts. CDR3 size: 15 residues. Trimming pared 2 bases from V and 6 bases from J, leaving 12 bases between. Germline V gives CDR1 SGHRS, CDR2 YFSETQ. TCRdb recomputed calls from the 5' RACE reads with MiXCR, one row per CDR3 protein. The data hold 75,000 to 95,000 distinct CDR3 sequences, with roughly 15% observed a single time. This receptor was taken from a man aged 18 to 30 who had mild COVID-19 (a few samples of this study predate the infection). Cell type and time point are not known. The rearrangement links TRBV5-1 to TRBJ1-6; no clear D. The material sequenced was PBMCs or a T cell subset sorted from them (not recorded which). This CDR3 reads CASSFLGPVNSPLHF. The CDR3 region has the DNA TGCGCCAGCAGCTTCCTCGGGCCAGTTAATTCACCCCTCCACTTT.